This paragraph reports one TCR beta chain. The specificity of this receptor is unknown. Base qualities are not at hand, and no much larger clone is one base apart. CDR1 and CDR2 were assigned from the germline V gene as SGHTA and FQGNSA. The CDR3, cysteine through phenylalanine, is 15 amino acids long. Only the CDR3 region is kept as DNA, spanning 45 bases read in frame from base 1. Germline trimming: 6 bases from V, 2 bases from J; junction bases outside gene matches: 3. Libraries were prepared through the immunoSEQ multiplex PCR assay. TCRdb took this table from immuneACCESS and kept in-frame rearrangements with V and J called. Such tables lack part of the clones; where checked against another copy, unresolved V genes explain under half of the gap, and the rest is unexplained. The sample data list about 130,000 clones, and roughly 86% of these were observed just once. Approximately 12% of the sample is held by the ten biggest clonotypes.

The sample originates from a study of PD-1 blockade in mismatch repair-deficient tumors (dated by TCRdb to the late 2010s). For the study in its entirety: The trial enrolled 86 consecutive patients with roughly twelve mismatch repair-deficient cancer types between late 2013 and 2016, all previously treated and progressing. Tumor-associated T cell clones in the peripheral blood of patients responding to PD-1 blockade were tracked using deep sequencing of TCR CDR3 regions.

Broader findings and caveats from the paper: Rapid expansion after pembrolizumab followed by contraction, generally before radiologic responses, was shown by tumor-resident clones, which were often undetectable in blood before treatment.

For every enrolled patient, mismatch repair deficiency was confirmed by either polymerase chain reaction or immunohistochemistry. TCR sequencing was performed for a few patients who responded to pembrolizumab therapy. The phase II trial prospectively evaluated PD-1 blockade with pembrolizumab in advanced mismatch repair-deficient cancers, independent of tissue of origin. Peripheral blood T cell samples were gathered serially, both before PD-1 blockade started and at multiple time points afterward. Blood sampling time points were reported as weeks after the first dose of pembrolizumab. The chain couples TRBV7-2 to TRBJ2-1; a stretch of 11 junction bases matches TRBD2. The receptor comes from an adult with mismatch repair-deficient cancer. The source material was peripheral blood, sampled approximately 73 weeks after starting pembrolizumab. The CDR3 amino acid sequence is: CASSLLAGAYNEQFF. At the DNA level, the sequence is TGTGCCAGCAGTCTACTAGCGGGAGCCTACAATGAGCAGTTCTTC.